These T cell receptor beta chains were read from a single sample in a study of T cell responses to AZD1222 COVID-19 vaccine. Clones were sequenced by immunoSEQ multiplex PCR, and TCRdb holds only the in-frame ones, with some missing. The table records 66,000 or so clones, about 90% of them present only once. The sample consisted of peripheral blood, taken on day 0 of AZD1222 vaccination. These receptors all come from an adult in good health. The conserved cysteine and the conserved F or W are not part of the CDR3 here. The D gene is left open where the match is weak.

>TRBV28|TRBD1
ASSLGQRTEAF
>TRBV30|.
AWSGGIAYEQY
>TRBV30|.
AWSTDNARQH
>TRBV7-9|.
ASSLRPEELF
>TRBV19|.
ASTKGGGILGTEAF
>TRBV28|.
ASRPGLGVTYEQY
>TRBV5-1|TRBD1
ASSLDPGGTSGNTIY
>TRBV27|TRBD2
ASTTFLPSGGSEGSYNEQF
>TRBV11-3|.
ASSLLQAGDTQY
>TRBV5-6|.
ASSLGGYSNQPQH
>TRBV6-5|.
ASSYRHNSPLH
>TRBV21-1|.
ASSEPGLAGRSSYEQY
>TRBV29-1|TRBD2
SVTRLAAYNEQF
>TRBV4-1|TRBD1
ASSPPTGTTTDTQY
>TRBV7-2|.
ASSLAQGTYEQY
>TRBV12-3/TRBV12-4|.
ASTLRGFTAF
>TRBV4-3|.
ASSQDLPTYGYT
>TRBV9|.
ASSVARDRNSPLH
>TRBV18|.
ASSPGPTRGYT
>TRBV29-1|TRBD1
SATPGTDYGYT
>TRBV30|.
AWRRVGYT
>TRBV6-5|.
ASSYSGGTYEQY
>TRBV19|.
ASLDDGVSGNTIY
>TRBV30|.
AWKVAGRNEQF
>TRBV27|TRBD1
ASSSRTGSYEQY
>TRBV30|.
AWSQNNEQF
>TRBV30|.
AWSAGTTNIQY
>TRBV11-1|.
ASSLDSGLYTGELF
>TRBV4-1|.
ASSQNLFIMNTEAF
>TRBV5-1|TRBD1
ASSFQTGAITEAF
>TRBV7-6|TRBD1
ASSLAQGQGADEQF
>TRBV28|.
ASSWPTGLNEKLF
>TRBV15|TRBD2
ATSKTSDSYNEQF
>TRBV10-3|.
AISEGTLTGATQETQY
>TRBV18|.
ASSPWQPSSGNTIY
>TRBV11-2|.
ASSSAVSSTTDTQY
>TRBV19|.
ASSPNPTNKYGYT
>TRBV11-3|TRBD2
ASSPTSEQETQY
>TRBV11-3|TRBD1
ASSRDRGDTEAF
>TRBV11-2|.
ASSLGTTQY
>TRBV5-1|TRBD1
ASQAGSFSGTGEAF
>TRBV4-3|.
ASSQSSVGSNSPLH
>TRBV3-1/TRBV3-2|.
ASSHNTRGSTDTQY
>TRBV4-2|.
ASSHLSNQDTEAF
>TRBV13|.
ASSLISPGDGETQY
>TRBV7-9|.
ASSSRTAYGYT
>TRBV24-1|TRBD1
ATRPSQGAGGYT